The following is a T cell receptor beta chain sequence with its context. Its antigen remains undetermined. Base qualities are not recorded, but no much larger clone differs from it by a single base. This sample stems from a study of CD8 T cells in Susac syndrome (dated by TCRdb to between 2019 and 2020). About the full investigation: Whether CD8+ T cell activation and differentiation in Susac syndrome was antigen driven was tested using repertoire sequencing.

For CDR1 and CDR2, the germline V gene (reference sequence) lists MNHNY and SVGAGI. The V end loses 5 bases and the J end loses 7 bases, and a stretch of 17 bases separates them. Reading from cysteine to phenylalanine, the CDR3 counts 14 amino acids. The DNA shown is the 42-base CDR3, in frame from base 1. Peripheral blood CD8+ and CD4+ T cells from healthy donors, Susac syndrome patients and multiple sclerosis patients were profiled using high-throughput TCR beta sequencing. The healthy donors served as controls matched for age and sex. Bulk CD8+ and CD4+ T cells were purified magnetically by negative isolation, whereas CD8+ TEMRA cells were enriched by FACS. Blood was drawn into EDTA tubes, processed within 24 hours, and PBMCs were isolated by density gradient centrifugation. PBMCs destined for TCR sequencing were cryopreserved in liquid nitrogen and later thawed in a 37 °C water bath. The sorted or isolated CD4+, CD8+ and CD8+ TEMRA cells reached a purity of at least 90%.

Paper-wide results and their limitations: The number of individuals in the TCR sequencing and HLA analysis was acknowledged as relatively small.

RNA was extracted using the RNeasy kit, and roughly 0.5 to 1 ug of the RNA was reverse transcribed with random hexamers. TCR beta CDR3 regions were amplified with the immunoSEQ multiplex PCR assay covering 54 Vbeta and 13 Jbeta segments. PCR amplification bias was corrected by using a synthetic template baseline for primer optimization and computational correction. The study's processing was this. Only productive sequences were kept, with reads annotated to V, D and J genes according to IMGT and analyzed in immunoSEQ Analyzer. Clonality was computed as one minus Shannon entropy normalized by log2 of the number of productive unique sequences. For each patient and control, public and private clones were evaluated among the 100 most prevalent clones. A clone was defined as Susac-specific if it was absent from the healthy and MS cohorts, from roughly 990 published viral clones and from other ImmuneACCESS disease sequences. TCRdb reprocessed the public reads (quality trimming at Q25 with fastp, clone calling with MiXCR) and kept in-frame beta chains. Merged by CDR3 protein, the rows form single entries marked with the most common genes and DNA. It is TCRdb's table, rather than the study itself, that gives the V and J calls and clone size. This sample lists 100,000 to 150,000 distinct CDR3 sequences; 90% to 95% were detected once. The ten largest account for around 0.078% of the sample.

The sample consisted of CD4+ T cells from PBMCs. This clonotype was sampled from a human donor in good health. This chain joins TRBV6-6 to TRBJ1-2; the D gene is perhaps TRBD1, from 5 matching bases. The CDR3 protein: CASSRPGHTGGYTF. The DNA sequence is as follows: TGTGCCAGCAGTCGGCCGGGGCATACAGGTGGCTACACCTTC.